These T cell receptor beta chains were read from a single sample in a study of PD-1 blockade in mismatch repair-deficient tumors. TCRdb keeps only in-frame clones here, not all; method: immunoSEQ multiplex PCR. The sample carries 50,000 or so clones, 81% recorded once. Source: peripheral blood, taken about 4.5 months after starting pembrolizumab. The receptors shown here come from an adult with mismatch repair-deficient cancer. CDR3s include the opening cysteine and the closing phenylalanine or tryptophan. A D gene is named only where the DNA matches it firmly. Some rows have no size entry. The others give once, few or many, or a class for an expanded clone.

d_gene	v_gene	j_gene	abundance	CDR3nt	CDR3aa
NA	TRBV16	TRBJ2-2	once	TGTGCCAGCAGCCAATATACAGGGAGGACCGGGGAGCTGTTTTTT	CASSQYTGRTGELFF
TRBD2	TRBV7-8	TRBJ2-7	NA	TGTGCCAGCAGCTTACCGGGACTAGCTGCCCCTTCCTACGAGCAGTACTTC	CASSLPGLAAPSYEQYF
TRBD2	TRBV19	TRBJ2-1	NA	TGTGCCAGTATCAGCGGGAGGACCGATAGCTCCTACAATGAGCAGTTCTTC	CASISGRTDSSYNEQFF
TRBD2	TRBV2	TRBJ2-1	NA	TGTGCCAGCGAAAAGGTGGCGGGAGTCCCTTACAATGAGCAGTTCTTC	CASEKVAGVPYNEQFF
NA	TRBV4-2	TRBJ2-3	NA	TGTGCCAGCAGCCAAGATGGGACCCTGGGAACTACGCAGTATTTT	CASSQDGTLGTTQYF
NA	TRBV9	TRBJ1-4	NA	TGTGCCAGCAGCGCGGACGGGTTGGGGGAAAAACTGTTTTTT	CASSADGLGEKLFF
NA	TRBV5-1	TRBJ2-3	NA	TGCGCCAGCAGCAAGGAGGGCCAGGTAGATACGCAGTATTTT	CASSKEGQVDTQYF
TRBD2	TRBV7-7	TRBJ2-2	NA	TGTGCTAGCAGCCCAAGCGGGGGCAGGACCGGGGAGCTGTTTTTT	CASSPSGGRTGELFF
NA	TRBV6-1	TRBJ1-1	NA	TGTGCCAGCAGCATAGAGATACGGCTATACACTGAAGCTTTCTTT	CASSIEIRLYTEAFF
NA	TRBV5-4	TRBJ1-1	NA	TGTGCCAGCAGCCGGGGTCAACAGAACACTGAAGCTTTCTTT	CASSRGQQNTEAFF
NA	TRBV27	TRBJ2-1	NA	TGTGCCAGCCGGCTCAGCTCCTACAATGAGCAGTTCTTC	CASRLSSYNEQFF
NA	TRBV7-2	TRBJ2-3	NA	TGTGCCAGCAGCTCCGGACAGATCAGCACAGATACGCAGTATTTT	CASSSGQISTDTQYF
TRBD1	TRBV14	TRBJ1-2	once	TGTGCCAGCAGCCAAGCGCGACAGGGTGGTGGCTACACCTTC	CASSQARQGGGYTF
NA	TRBV18	TRBJ2-3	NA	TGTGCCAGCTCACCTTTGGGAGATACGCAGTATTTT	CASSPLGDTQYF
NA	TRBV4-3	TRBJ2-2	NA	TGCGCCAGCAGCCAAGACCCACAGGGAACCGGGGAGCTGTTTTTT	CASSQDPQGTGELFF
NA	TRBV30	TRBJ2-4	NA	TGTGCCTGGAGTGTACTTGGGCTAGCCAAAAACATTCAGTACTTC	CAWSVLGLAKNIQYF
NA	TRBV6-4	TRBJ1-1	NA	TGTGCCAGCAGTGTTATGAAGAACACTGAAGCTTTCTTT	CASSVMKNTEAFF
NA	TRBV7-9	TRBJ2-2	NA	TGTGCCAGCAGCTGGGGGGTCGGCGGGGAGCTGTTTTTT	CASSWGVGGELFF
NA	TRBV11-2	TRBJ2-7	NA	TGTGCCAGCAGCCTGGAAGGGTCTGGCGAGCAGTACTTC	CASSLEGSGEQYF
NA	TRBV19	TRBJ1-1	once	TGTGCCAGCCTGGGGTGGGTGCAGGGTCCCGTGAACACTGAAGCTTTCTTT	CASLGWVQGPVNTEAFF
TRBD1	TRBV11-2	TRBJ2-7	once	TGTGCCAGCAGCGTCTTACAGGGGGCGTCATACGAGCAGTACTTC	CASSVLQGASYEQYF
TRBD2	TRBV6-4	TRBJ2-1	NA	TGTGCCAGCAGCCTACTAGCGGGAGTGAACAATGAGCAGTTCTTC	CASSLLAGVNNEQFF